This passage covers 15 T cell receptor beta chains from one sample sequenced in a study of blood T cells in healthy people across ages. The authors ran a second PCR of about 6 to 11 cycles using a sample-barcoded 5' primer and a J-beta primer mix. Each CDR3 protein gets one entry after TCRdb re-called the 5' RACE reads with MiXCR. The sample yields hundreds of thousands of distinct CDR3 sequences, around 41% seen once. The sample was blood. These receptors came from a man at least 80 years old in good health.

The V call is TRBV4-3, the J call TRBJ2-3, with D uncertain. The V gene lost 4 bases and the J gene lost 2 bases, with 7 bases spanning the gap. Germline CDR1 reads LGHNA; CDR2 reads YSLEER. This CDR3 contains 13 residues. This chain's CDR3 is CASSLETTDTQYF. The CDR3 nucleotides are TGCGCCAGCAGCCTTGAGACCACAGATACGCAGTATTTT.

This clonotype was counted a few times. The rearrangement uses TRBV6-2 or TRBV6-3 and TRBJ2-7; TRBD1 aligns across 9 bases. Germline V gives CDR1 MNHEY, CDR2 SVGEGT. Trimming at V came to 6 bases and at J to 2 bases, leaving 5 bases not matched to a gene. This CDR3 contains 14 residues. The CDR3 is CASRTTGGAYEQYF. The DNA for the CDR3 is TGTGCCAGCAGAACGACAGGGGGAGCCTACGAGCAGTACTTC.

This clonotype turned up a few times. The gene calls are TRBV20-1 and TRBJ2-7; TRBD2 is a possible D gene (6 bases). Trimming took 0 bases from V and 2 from J, leaving 14 bases between them. CDR3 length: 15 amino acids. The germline V gene encodes CDR1 DFQATT and CDR2 SNEGSKA (reference sequence). The CDR3 loop reads CSARDLAGLPYEQYF. CDR3 coding DNA: TGCAGTGCTAGAGATCTCGCGGGACTCCCCTACGAGCAGTACTTC.

DNA of the CDR3: TGCGCCAGCAGCTTGGCGGCAGGAAAGAACACCGGGGAGCTGTTTTTT. Its protein is CASSLAAGKNTGELFF. The V call is TRBV5-1, the J call TRBJ2-2; D remains ambiguous. The germline V gene has CDR1 SGHRS and CDR2 YFSETQ. CDR3 size: 16 residues. Trimming took off 0 bases at V and 1 base at J, with 10 bases between the two ends.

The V and J genes are TRBV5-1 and TRBJ2-7; D unresolved. CDR1 is SGHRS and CDR2 is YFSETQ in the germline V gene. V was trimmed by 7 bases and J by 5 bases, leaving 13 bases between them. This CDR3 comprises 12 residues. The CDR3 DNA follows: TGCGCCAGCGGACCCTCTTTCGACGAGCAGTACTTC. This codes for CASGPSFDEQYF.

This clonotype was picked up a small number of times. An end of the junction differs from the germline gene, which may be a read error. This sequence joins TRBV7-7 and TRBJ1-1; maybe TRBD1 (6 bases). CDR1 is SSHAT and CDR2 is FNYEAQ in the germline V gene (reference sequence). The CDR3 consists of 13 residues. In DNA form, the CDR3 reads TGTGCTAGCAGCTTATCAGGGGACACTGAAGCTTTCTTT. Translated: CASSLSGDTEAFF. The full variable domain, rest sourced from reference TRBV7-7 and TRBJ1-1, is GAGVSQSPRYKVTKRGQDVTLRCDPISSHATLYWYQQALGQGPEFLTYFNYEAQPDKSGLPSDRFSAERPEGSISTLTIQRTEQRDSAMYRCASSLSGDTEAFFGQGTRLTVV.

CDR3 loop: CASSHYALDIRNPYNEQFF. For the CDR3, the DNA is TGTGCCAGCAGCCATTACGCATTAGATATACGGAATCCCTACAATGAGCAGTTCTTC. The chain links TRBV14 to TRBJ2-1; D gene uncertain. CDR1 SGHDN and CDR2 FVKESK come from the germline V gene. V was cut by 3 bases and J by 2 bases, with 23 bases left in between. This CDR3 spans 19 amino acids.

This chain connects TRBV20-1 to TRBJ1-1; D gene uncertain. The CDR3 has 15 amino acids. Trimming shortened V by 0 bases and J by 7 bases, and 18 bases separated the two germline ends. Germline V gene sequence: CDR1 DFQATT, CDR2 SNEGSKA (reference sequence). CDR3 amino acids: CSARDWSGQRSEAFF. CDR3 DNA: TGCAGTGCTAGAGATTGGAGTGGGCAGCGGAGTGAAGCTTTCTTT.

Comments on this clonotype: A junction boundary mismatches the germline segment, possibly from a read error. This sequence joins TRBV18 and TRBJ2-7; 7 bases align to TRBD2. Germline lookup yields CDR1 KGHSH and CDR2 LQKENI. This CDR3 is built from 17 residues. The CDR3 here is CANSLNRRGSSYNEQYF. The CDR3 region has the DNA TGTGCCAACTCACTCAACCGACGCGGGAGTTCCTACAATGAGCAGTACTTC. The variable domain in full, with the rest retrieved from reference TRBV18 and TRBJ2-7, is NAGVMQNPRHLVRRRGQEARLRCSPMKGHSHVYWYRQLPEEGLKFMVYLQKENIIDESGMPKERFSAEFPKEGPSILRIQQVVRGDSAAYFCANSLNRRGSSYNEQYFGPGTRLTVT.

V and J are TRBV14 and TRBJ1-6; perhaps TRBD1 as D (6 bases). Trimming removed 0 bases from V and 10 bases from J, with 10 bases in between. This CDR3 spans 14 amino acids. Germline V gene sequence: CDR1 SGHDN, CDR2 FVKESK. The CDR3 protein is CASSQDTQGSPLHF. Here the CDR3 DNA reads TGTGCCAGCAGCCAAGACACCCAGGGGTCACCCCTCCACTTT.

The chain combines TRBV6-6 with TRBJ1-3, with D possibly being TRBD1 (5 bases). CDR3 length: 13 amino acids. V was trimmed by 7 bases and J by 6 bases, leaving 13 bases between them. Germline lookup yields CDR1 MNHNY and CDR2 SVGAGI (reference sequence). CDR3 in DNA: TGTGCCAGCACGCGACAGAATTCAAACACCATATATTTT. It is translated as CASTRQNSNTIYF.

The gene calls are TRBV5-1 and TRBJ2-1; 12 bases line up with TRBD2. CDR3 size: 17 residues. In germline, CDR1 is SGHRS, CDR2 YFSETQ. J gave up 0 bases and V 4 bases, and 5 bases lay outside the gene matches. CDR3 in amino acids: CASSRLAGALSYNEQFF. In DNA, the CDR3 is TGCGCCAGCAGCCGACTAGCGGGGGCCCTCTCCTACAATGAGCAGTTCTTC.

J is TRBJ2-1 and V is TRBV20-1; a possible D gene is TRBD1 (5 bases). Germline-derived CDR1 and CDR2 are DFQATT and SNEGSKA (reference sequence). The V and J ends lost 4 bases and 6 bases respectively, with 16 bases between them. The CDR3 runs 14 residues. CDR3 amino acids: CSATQKGSSNEQFF. As DNA, the CDR3 is TGCAGTGCTACCCAGAAGGGGTCGAGCAATGAGCAGTTCTTC.

This clonotype has a count of ten or more. The chain joins TRBV4-3 to TRBJ2-7; TRBD1 might be the D (5 bases). The CDR3 sequence is 14 residues long. Per germline, CDR1 LGHNA and CDR2 YSLEER. Deletions cut 1 base from V and 1 base from J, with 8 bases between. The DNA of the CDR3 is TGCGCCAGCAGCCAAGGACAGCATTCCTACGAGCAGTACTTC. Protein sequence: CASSQGQHSYEQYF.

This clonotype showed up just a few times. This chain uses TRBV7-6 with TRBJ2-5; possibly TRBD2 for D (7 bases). Germline V gene lookup returns CDR1 SGHVS and CDR2 FNYEAQ. The CDR3 spans 14 residues. V gave up 5 bases and J gave up 1 base, with 11 bases separating them. CDR3 sequence reads: CASSRRGAQETQYF. In DNA form, the CDR3 reads TGTGCCAGCAGCCGCCGGGGGGCCCAAGAGACCCAGTACTTC.